This entry features one T cell receptor beta chain sequence. What it binds is not known. Data came from immunoSEQ multiplex PCR; TCRdb stores just in-frame clones and leaves some out. The sample holds under 2,000,000 clones, approximately 94% seen once. CD8 cells regarded as naive lacked CD45RO, were positively chosen for CCR7, and omitted terminally differentiated effector memory CD45RA+ cells. This record belongs to a study of shared clonotypes between healthy human individuals. Study-level results: Naive CD4 clonotypes were shared across a handful of donors at about 5.2%. Naive subsets tended to show greater estimated richness than memory subsets. The researchers took only blood, and tissue repertoires probably look different.

V was shortened by 6 bases and J by 3 bases, with 15 bases between the two germline ends. CDR3 length: 15 amino acids. CDR1 is MGHDK and CDR2 is SYGVNS in the germline V gene. This clonotype was obtained from a man younger than 35 in good health. The sequenced material came from naive CD8+ T cells sorted from blood. V gene TRBV25-1 combines with J gene TRBJ2-1; D may match TRBD1 or TRBD2 (5 bases each). The CDR3 DNA reads as TGTGCCAGCAGCTGGGGGTCTACGGTCTACAATGAGCAGTTCTTC. It is translated as CASSWGSTVYNEQFF.